These T cell receptor beta chains were read from a single sample in a study of OX40 agonist ivuxolimab in advanced cancers. Only in-frame clones appear in the TCRdb table, and some are missing; sequencing was by immunoSEQ multiplex PCR. The profile shows over 45,000 clones, approximately 88% of them singletons. Sequencing used CD4+ or CD8+ T cells sorted from blood, obtained in a trial of the OX40 agonist ivuxolimab. The receptors derive from an adult with an advanced solid tumor such as melanoma, head and neck, liver or kidney cancer. Both conserved end residues are part of each CDR3. Each record gives: J gene, V gene, D gene, clone size, CDR3 protein, CDR3 DNA. D genes are given only for firm matches. Size tells how often a clone was seen (once, few, many) or the class of an expanded clone, and some rows leave it out.

j_gene: TRBJ2-7
v_gene: TRBV11-3
d_gene: -
abundance: -
CDR3aa: CASSSEGWGYEQYF
CDR3nt: TGTGCCAGCAGCTCCGAGGGATGGGGCTACGAGCAGTACTTC

j_gene: TRBJ1-5
v_gene: TRBV15
d_gene: -
abundance: -
CDR3aa: CGVAGGSNQPQHF
CDR3nt: TGCGGGGTGGCCGGGGGCAGCAATCAGCCCCAGCATTTT

j_gene: TRBJ2-2
v_gene: TRBV11-2
d_gene: TRBD1
abundance: -
CDR3aa: CASSLGDSANTGELFF
CDR3nt: TGTGCCAGCAGCTTAGGGGACAGCGCGAACACCGGGGAGCTGTTTTTT

j_gene: TRBJ1-4
v_gene: TRBV28
d_gene: -
abundance: -
CDR3aa: CASSKPGTRETGKLFF
CDR3nt: TGTGCCAGCAGTAAACCCGGGACCAGGGAGACTGGAAAACTGTTTTTT

j_gene: TRBJ2-6
v_gene: TRBV5-1
d_gene: TRBD1
abundance: -
CDR3aa: CASSEPGQRVSGANVLTF
CDR3nt: TGCGCCAGCAGCGAACCGGGACAGAGAGTCTCTGGGGCCAACGTCCTGACTTTC

j_gene: TRBJ2-7
v_gene: TRBV7-2
d_gene: TRBD2
abundance: -
CDR3aa: CASSLGTSGANYEQYF
CDR3nt: TGTGCCAGCAGCTTAGGGACTAGCGGGGCTAACTACGAGCAGTACTTC

j_gene: TRBJ1-1
v_gene: TRBV10-1
d_gene: TRBD1
abundance: -
CDR3aa: CASSDRGQGPTEAFF
CDR3nt: TGCGCCAGCAGTGACCGGGGACAGGGGCCCACTGAAGCTTTCTTT

j_gene: TRBJ2-6
v_gene: TRBV30
d_gene: -
abundance: -
CDR3aa: CAWSVGSSSGANVLTF
CDR3nt: TGTGCCTGGAGTGTCGGGTCTTCCTCTGGGGCCAACGTCCTGACTTTC

j_gene: TRBJ2-5
v_gene: TRBV28
d_gene: TRBD2
abundance: -
CDR3aa: CASTNRGLAGETQYF
CDR3nt: TGTGCCAGCACTAATAGGGGACTAGCGGGAGAGACCCAGTACTTC

j_gene: TRBJ1-4
v_gene: TRBV7-9
d_gene: -
abundance: -
CDR3aa: CASSSRASNEKLFF
CDR3nt: TGTGCCAGCAGCTCCCGGGCCTCGAATGAAAAACTGTTTTTT

j_gene: TRBJ2-7
v_gene: TRBV28
d_gene: TRBD2
abundance: -
CDR3aa: CASSFGLAGRGEQYF
CDR3nt: TGTGCCAGCAGTTTTGGCCTAGCGGGACGTGGCGAGCAGTACTTC

j_gene: TRBJ2-3
v_gene: TRBV5-1
d_gene: TRBD2
abundance: -
CDR3aa: CASRTSGWDTQYF
CDR3nt: TGCGCCAGCAGGACTAGCGGTTGGGATACGCAGTATTTT

j_gene: TRBJ2-5
v_gene: TRBV19
d_gene: TRBD2
abundance: -
CDR3aa: CASSTGLAGETQYF
CDR3nt: TGTGCCAGTAGTACCGGACTAGCGGGAGAGACCCAGTACTTC

j_gene: TRBJ2-4
v_gene: TRBV29-1
d_gene: TRBD1
abundance: -
CDR3aa: CSVEDDRDKNIQYF
CDR3nt: TGCAGCGTTGAAGATGACAGGGACAAAAACATTCAGTACTTC

j_gene: TRBJ2-7
v_gene: TRBV7-6
d_gene: -
abundance: -
CDR3aa: CASSPGRGGSYEQYF
CDR3nt: TGTGCCAGCAGCCCCGGGCGGGGTGGATCCTACGAGCAGTACTTC

j_gene: TRBJ2-5
v_gene: TRBV5-1
d_gene: TRBD1
abundance: -
CDR3aa: CASSLLGRDRGRETQYF
CDR3nt: TGCGCCAGCAGCTTGCTGGGCCGGGACAGGGGGCGAGAGACCCAGTACTTC

j_gene: TRBJ1-5
v_gene: TRBV6-5
d_gene: -
abundance: -
CDR3aa: CASGVRSTNQPQHF
CDR3nt: TGTGCCAGCGGCGTTCGGAGTACAAATCAGCCCCAGCATTTT

j_gene: TRBJ2-2
v_gene: TRBV6-6
d_gene: -
abundance: once
CDR3aa: CASTPGTANTGELFF
CDR3nt: TGTGCCAGCACTCCCGGGACGGCGAACACCGGGGAGCTGTTTTTT

j_gene: TRBJ2-3
v_gene: TRBV19
d_gene: TRBD2
abundance: -
CDR3aa: CASFSGSSSTDTQYF
CDR3nt: TGTGCCAGTTTTAGCGGGAGCTCTAGCACAGATACGCAGTATTTT

j_gene: TRBJ2-1
v_gene: TRBV9
d_gene: -
abundance: once
CDR3aa: CASSRNRANEQFF
CDR3nt: TGTGCCAGCAGTCGAAACAGGGCCAATGAGCAGTTCTTC

j_gene: TRBJ1-5
v_gene: TRBV30
d_gene: TRBD1
abundance: -
CDR3aa: CAWSTGGDQPQHF
CDR3nt: TGTGCCTGGTCAACAGGGGGGGATCAGCCCCAGCATTTT

j_gene: TRBJ2-7
v_gene: TRBV6-1
d_gene: TRBD1
abundance: few
CDR3aa: CASSEWDRAYEQYF
CDR3nt: TGTGCCAGCAGTGAATGGGACAGGGCCTACGAGCAGTACTTC

j_gene: TRBJ1-2
v_gene: TRBV14
d_gene: -
abundance: -
CDR3aa: CASSQGGLGAIYGYTF
CDR3nt: TGTGCCAGCAGCCAAGGGGGTCTCGGCGCGATCTATGGCTACACCTTC

j_gene: TRBJ1-2
v_gene: TRBV4-2
d_gene: -
abundance: -
CDR3aa: CASSPPPGGVEGYTF
CDR3nt: TGTGCCAGCAGCCCCCCCCCGGGGGGCGTTGAGGGCTACACCTTC

j_gene: TRBJ1-1
v_gene: TRBV10-3
d_gene: -
abundance: few
CDR3aa: CAISPGTSGEAFF
CDR3nt: TGTGCCATCAGTCCTGGGACGTCGGGTGAAGCTTTCTTT

j_gene: TRBJ2-7
v_gene: TRBV5-8
d_gene: -
abundance: -
CDR3aa: CASSFSRYEQYF
CDR3nt: TGTGCCAGCAGCTTTTCTCGCTACGAGCAGTACTTC

j_gene: TRBJ2-2
v_gene: TRBV19
d_gene: -
abundance: -
CDR3aa: CASSMPNRGTGELFF
CDR3nt: TGTGCCAGTAGTATGCCCAATCGGGGCACCGGGGAGCTGTTTTTT

j_gene: TRBJ2-2
v_gene: TRBV5-1
d_gene: TRBD1
abundance: -
CDR3aa: CASSLGQGLYTGELFF
CDR3nt: TGCGCCAGCAGCTTAGGACAGGGGTTATACACCGGGGAGCTGTTTTTT

j_gene: TRBJ1-6
v_gene: TRBV7-2
d_gene: -
abundance: -
CDR3aa: CASSLDFRGSSPLHF
CDR3nt: TGTGCCAGCAGCTTAGATTTCAGAGGAAGTTCACCCCTCCACTTT

j_gene: TRBJ2-1
v_gene: TRBV2
d_gene: TRBD2
abundance: few
CDR3aa: CVTSNEGRGNEQFF
CDR3nt: TGTGTCACCAGCAATGAGGGGAGGGGCAATGAGCAGTTCTTC

j_gene: TRBJ2-3
v_gene: TRBV11-3
d_gene: TRBD2
abundance: -
CDR3aa: CASSLGTNHRTDTQYF
CDR3nt: TGTGCCAGCAGCCTCGGGACTAACCACCGCACAGATACGCAGTATTTT

j_gene: TRBJ1-5
v_gene: TRBV5-5
d_gene: -
abundance: -
CDR3aa: CASSFQGSGPQHF
CDR3nt: TGTGCCAGCAGTTTCCAGGGATCCGGGCCCCAGCATTTT

j_gene: TRBJ2-3
v_gene: TRBV4-2
d_gene: TRBD1
abundance: -
CDR3aa: CASSLGQGSDTQYF
CDR3nt: TGTGCCAGCAGCCTAGGACAGGGGTCAGATACGCAGTATTTT

j_gene: TRBJ2-7
v_gene: TRBV19
d_gene: TRBD2
abundance: -
CDR3aa: CASSTDGGRREQYF
CDR3nt: TGTGCCAGTAGTACTGACGGCGGGAGGCGCGAGCAGTACTTC

j_gene: TRBJ2-5
v_gene: TRBV5-1
d_gene: TRBD2
abundance: few
CDR3aa: CASSPLTGGETQYF
CDR3nt: TGCGCCAGCAGCCCCTTGACGGGGGGAGAGACCCAGTACTTC

j_gene: TRBJ1-2
v_gene: TRBV20-1
d_gene: -
abundance: -
CDR3aa: CSVREDYGYTF
CDR3nt: TGCAGTGTAAGGGAAGACTATGGCTACACCTTC

j_gene: TRBJ2-7
v_gene: TRBV9
d_gene: -
abundance: -
CDR3aa: CASSVGGGGEQYF
CDR3nt: TGTGCCAGCAGCGTAGGGGGCGGTGGCGAGCAGTACTTC

j_gene: TRBJ2-5
v_gene: TRBV11-3
d_gene: -
abundance: -
CDR3aa: CASSSPLSVETQYF
CDR3nt: TGTGCCAGCAGCTCCCCGTTGTCCGTGGAGACCCAGTACTTC

j_gene: TRBJ1-5
v_gene: TRBV28
d_gene: TRBD1
abundance: -
CDR3aa: CASSPRGQSNQPQHF
CDR3nt: TGTGCCAGCAGTCCGAGGGGACAGAGCAATCAGCCCCAGCATTTT

j_gene: TRBJ2-1
v_gene: TRBV30
d_gene: -
abundance: -
CDR3aa: CAWSLGRTFNEQFF
CDR3nt: TGTGCCTGGAGTCTCGGCCGGACCTTCAATGAGCAGTTCTTC

j_gene: TRBJ1-6
v_gene: TRBV7-9
d_gene: TRBD1
abundance: -
CDR3aa: CASSLPLTGSNSPLHF
CDR3nt: TGTGCCAGCAGCTTACCTTTGACAGGGTCGAATTCACCCCTCCACTTT

j_gene: TRBJ2-7
v_gene: TRBV11-3
d_gene: TRBD2
abundance: once
CDR3aa: CASSLGASGDEQYF
CDR3nt: TGTGCCAGCAGCTTAGGTGCTAGCGGGGATGAGCAGTACTTC

j_gene: TRBJ1-1
v_gene: TRBV5-1
d_gene: TRBD1
abundance: once
CDR3aa: CASSRWTGENTEAFF
CDR3nt: TGCGCCAGCAGCAGATGGACAGGGGAGAACACTGAAGCTTTCTTT

j_gene: TRBJ1-6
v_gene: TRBV6-6
d_gene: TRBD1
abundance: -
CDR3aa: CASSYRDRSNSPLHF
CDR3nt: TGTGCCAGCAGTTACCGGGACAGGTCTAATTCACCCCTCCACTTT

j_gene: TRBJ2-5
v_gene: TRBV19
d_gene: TRBD2
abundance: once
CDR3aa: CASSMRGNSGRSQETQYF
CDR3nt: TGTGCCAGTAGTATGCGGGGGAATAGCGGGAGGTCACAAGAGACCCAGTACTTC

j_gene: TRBJ2-2
v_gene: TRBV4-1
d_gene: -
abundance: -
CDR3aa: CASSQPGDTGELFF
CDR3nt: TGCGCCAGCAGCCAACCGGGTGACACCGGGGAGCTGTTTTTT